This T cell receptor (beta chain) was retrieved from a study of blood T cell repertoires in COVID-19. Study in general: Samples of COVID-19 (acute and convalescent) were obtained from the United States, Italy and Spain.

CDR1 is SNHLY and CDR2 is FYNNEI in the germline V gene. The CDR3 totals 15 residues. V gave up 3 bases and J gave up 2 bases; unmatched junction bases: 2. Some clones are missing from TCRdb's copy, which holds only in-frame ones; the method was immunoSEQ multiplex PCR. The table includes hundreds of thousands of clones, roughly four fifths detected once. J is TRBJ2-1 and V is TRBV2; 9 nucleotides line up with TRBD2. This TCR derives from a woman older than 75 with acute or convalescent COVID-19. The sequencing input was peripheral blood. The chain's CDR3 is CASSEASGAYNEQFF. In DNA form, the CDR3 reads TGTGCCAGCAGTGAGGCTAGCGGGGCCTACAATGAGCAGTTCTTC.